These T cell receptor beta chains were read from a single sample in a study of T cell responses to AZD1222 COVID-19 vaccine. Clones were read by immunoSEQ multiplex PCR, and TCRdb kept only the in-frame ones, dropping some. The repertoire holds approximately 75,000 clones, with roughly 91% as singletons. The sample consisted of peripheral blood, taken 28 days after the second AZD1222 dose. Every receptor here comes from an adult who received the AZD1222 COVID-19 vaccine. Each CDR3 is given with its conserved first and last residue. Fields, in order: J gene, V gene, clone size, CDR3 protein. Some rows mark clone size as missing; the rest say once, few, many or name a class of expanded clone.

TRBJ2-7 TRBV6-2/TRBV6-3 . CASSRSSSGPLEQYF
TRBJ1-1 TRBV19 few CASTDDLNTEAFF
TRBJ1-3 TRBV30 few CAWSEGFSGNTIYF
TRBJ2-3 TRBV6-6 . CASSSYSTDTQYF
TRBJ2-1 TRBV11-2 . CASSLSSGGWDEQFF
TRBJ2-1 TRBV21-1 . CASSKGLDRVQSEQFF
TRBJ2-1 TRBV24-1 . CATSDLLAGGSEQFF
TRBJ2-7 TRBV10-3 . CAISQKGPSYEQYF
TRBJ2-5 TRBV29-1 once CSVRRGVTETQYF
TRBJ1-5 TRBV28 . CASSLSRGHQPQHF
TRBJ1-1 TRBV30 . CAWSVGGGEAFF
TRBJ2-7 TRBV30 once CALRHEYEQYF
TRBJ1-2 TRBV6-5 once CANTRGANYGYTF
TRBJ2-7 TRBV28 once CASRPAEEQYF
TRBJ2-3 TRBV29-1 . CSVPEGSGGTDTQYF
TRBJ1-4 TRBV18 . CASSRGREMATNEKLFF
TRBJ2-3 TRBV12-5 once CASGLNGGRDTQYF
TRBJ1-2 TRBV30 once CAWSSGGNVGYTF
TRBJ1-2 TRBV19 . CANYNRVFGGYTF
TRBJ1-1 TRBV5-1 . CASRISGQGPNTEAFF
TRBJ2-5 TRBV3-1/TRBV3-2 . CASSLRLPRETQYF
TRBJ1-4 TRBV6-1 once CASSEGARREKLFF
TRBJ2-2 TRBV7-7 . CASSSTGLGSGELFF
TRBJ1-5 TRBV19 . CASAEGGGQPQHF